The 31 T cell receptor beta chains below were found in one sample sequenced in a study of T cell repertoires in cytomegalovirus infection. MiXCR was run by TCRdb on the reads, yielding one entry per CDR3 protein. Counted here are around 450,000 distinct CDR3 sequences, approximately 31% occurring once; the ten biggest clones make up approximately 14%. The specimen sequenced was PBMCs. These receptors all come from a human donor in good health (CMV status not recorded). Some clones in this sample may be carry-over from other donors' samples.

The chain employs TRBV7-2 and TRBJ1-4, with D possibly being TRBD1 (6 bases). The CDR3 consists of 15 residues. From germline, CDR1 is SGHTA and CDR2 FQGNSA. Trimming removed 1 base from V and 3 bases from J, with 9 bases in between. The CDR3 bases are TGTGCCAGCAGCTTAGGGGGACACCCTAATGAAAAACTGTTTTTT. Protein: CASSLGGHPNEKLFF.

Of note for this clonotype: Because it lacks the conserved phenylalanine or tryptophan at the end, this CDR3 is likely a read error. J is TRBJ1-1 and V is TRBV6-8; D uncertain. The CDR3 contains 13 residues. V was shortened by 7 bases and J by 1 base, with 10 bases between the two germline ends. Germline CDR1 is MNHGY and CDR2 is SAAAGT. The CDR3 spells CASKHLGNTEAFV. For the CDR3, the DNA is TGTGCCAGCAAACATCTGGGGAACACTGAAGCTTTCGTT.

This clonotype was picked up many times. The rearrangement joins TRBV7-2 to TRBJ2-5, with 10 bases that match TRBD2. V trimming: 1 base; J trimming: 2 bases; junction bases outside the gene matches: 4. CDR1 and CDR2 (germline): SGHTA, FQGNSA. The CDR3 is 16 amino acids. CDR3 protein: CASSLGSLAGQETQYF. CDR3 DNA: TGTGCCAGCAGCTTAGGTTCACTAGCGGGGCAAGAGACCCAGTACTTC.

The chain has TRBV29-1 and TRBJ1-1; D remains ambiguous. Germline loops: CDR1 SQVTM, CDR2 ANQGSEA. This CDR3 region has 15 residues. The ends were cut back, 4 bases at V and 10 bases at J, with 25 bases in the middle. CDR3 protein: CSVAGLKTPPRGAFF. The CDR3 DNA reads TGCAGCGTTGCGGGGTTAAAGACACCGCCGCGGGGAGCTTTCTTT.

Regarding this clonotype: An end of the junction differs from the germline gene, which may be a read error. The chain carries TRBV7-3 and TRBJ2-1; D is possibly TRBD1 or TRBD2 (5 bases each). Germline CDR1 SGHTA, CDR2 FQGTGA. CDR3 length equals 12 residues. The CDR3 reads CASSLGGNEPFF. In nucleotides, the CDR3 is TGTGCCAGCAGCTTAGGGGGTAATGAGCCGTTCTTC.

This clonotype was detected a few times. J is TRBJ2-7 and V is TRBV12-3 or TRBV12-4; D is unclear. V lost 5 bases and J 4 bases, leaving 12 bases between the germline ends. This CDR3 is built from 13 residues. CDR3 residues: CASSPPSVYEQYF. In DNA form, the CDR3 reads TGTGCCAGCAGTCCCCCGTCAGTATACGAGCAGTACTTC.

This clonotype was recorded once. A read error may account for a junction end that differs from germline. CDR3: CASSQDRGVSYEPYF. The CDR3 nucleotides read TGTGCCAGCAGCCAAGATCGGGGGGTCTCCTACGAGCCGTACTTC. This chain links TRBV4-2 with TRBJ2-7; TRBD2 matches at 7 bases. CDR3 length: 15 residues. Germline CDR1 and CDR2: LGHNA and YNFKEQ.

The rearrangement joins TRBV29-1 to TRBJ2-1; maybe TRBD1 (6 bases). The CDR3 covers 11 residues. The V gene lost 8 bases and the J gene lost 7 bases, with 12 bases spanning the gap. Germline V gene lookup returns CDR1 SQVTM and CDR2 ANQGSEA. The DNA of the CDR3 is TGCAGCACCCCACAGGGTAATGAGCAGTTCTTC. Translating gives CSTPQGNEQFF.

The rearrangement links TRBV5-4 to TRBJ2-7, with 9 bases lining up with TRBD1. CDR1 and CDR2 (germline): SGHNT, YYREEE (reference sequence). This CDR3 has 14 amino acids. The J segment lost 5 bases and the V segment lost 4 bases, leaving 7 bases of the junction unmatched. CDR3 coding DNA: TGTGCCAGCAGCCCTTACAGGGGGCTCAACGAGCAGTACTTC. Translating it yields CASSPYRGLNEQYF.

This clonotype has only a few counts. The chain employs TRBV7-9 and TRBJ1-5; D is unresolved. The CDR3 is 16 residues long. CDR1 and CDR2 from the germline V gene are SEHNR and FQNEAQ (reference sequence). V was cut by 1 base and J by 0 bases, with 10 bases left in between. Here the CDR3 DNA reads TGTGCCAGCAGCTTAGATTCGGAGTATAGCAATCAGCCCCAGCATTTT. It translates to CASSLDSEYSNQPQHF.

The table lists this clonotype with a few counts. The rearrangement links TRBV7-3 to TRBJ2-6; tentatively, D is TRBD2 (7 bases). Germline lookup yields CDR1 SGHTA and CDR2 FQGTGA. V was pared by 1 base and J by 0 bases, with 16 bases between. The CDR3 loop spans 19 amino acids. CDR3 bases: TGTGCCAGCAGCTTAAACTGGGGGGGGCATAGCTCTGGGGCCAACGTCCTGACTTTC. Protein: CASSLNWGGHSSGANVLTF.

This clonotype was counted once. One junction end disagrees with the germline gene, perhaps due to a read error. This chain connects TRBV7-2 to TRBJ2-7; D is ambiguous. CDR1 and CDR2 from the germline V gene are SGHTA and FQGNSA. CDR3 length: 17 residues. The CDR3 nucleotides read TGTGCCAGAAGCTTAGTAAGGGCGTGGGGTAGGTCCTACGAGCAGTACTTC. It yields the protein CARSLVRAWGRSYEQYF.

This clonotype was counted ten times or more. CDR3 amino acids: CASSLRQGGNSPLHF. CDR3 coding DNA: TGTGCCAGCAGCTTACGACAGGGGGGAAATTCACCCCTCCACTTT. The genes are TRBV7-8 and TRBJ1-6; TRBD1 matches at 9 bases. The CDR3 has 15 amino acids. The germline CDR1 and CDR2 sequences are SGHVS and FQNEAQ. The V gene end was trimmed by 2 bases and the J gene end by 7 bases; junction bases not matched to a gene: 3.

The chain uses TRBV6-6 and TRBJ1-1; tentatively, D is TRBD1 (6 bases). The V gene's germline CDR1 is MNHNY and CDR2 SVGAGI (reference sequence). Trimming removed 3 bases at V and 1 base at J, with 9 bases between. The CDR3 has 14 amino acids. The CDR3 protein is CASSYNRANTEAFF. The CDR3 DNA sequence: TGTGCCAGCAGTTATAACAGGGCGAACACTGAAGCTTTCTTT.

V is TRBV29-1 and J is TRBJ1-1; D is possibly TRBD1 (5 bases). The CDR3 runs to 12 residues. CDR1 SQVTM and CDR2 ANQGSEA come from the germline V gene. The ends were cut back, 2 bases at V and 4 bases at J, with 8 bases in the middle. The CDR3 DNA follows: TGCAGCGTTGAAACAGGAGGCACTGAAGCTTTCTTT. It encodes CSVETGGTEAFF.

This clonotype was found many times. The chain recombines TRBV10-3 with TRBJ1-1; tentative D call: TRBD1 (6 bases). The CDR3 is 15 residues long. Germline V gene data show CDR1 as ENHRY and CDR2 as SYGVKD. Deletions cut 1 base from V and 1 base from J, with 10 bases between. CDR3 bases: TGTGCCATCAGTGAGTATATGGGGGCGAACACTGAAGCTTTCTTT. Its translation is CAISEYMGANTEAFF.

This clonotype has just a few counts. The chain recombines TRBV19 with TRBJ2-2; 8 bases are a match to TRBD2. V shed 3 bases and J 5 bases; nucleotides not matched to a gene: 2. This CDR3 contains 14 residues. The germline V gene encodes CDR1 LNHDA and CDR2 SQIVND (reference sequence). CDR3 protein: CASSIPGGTGELFF. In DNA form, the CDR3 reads TGTGCCAGTAGTATTCCGGGGGGGACCGGGGAGCTGTTTTTT.

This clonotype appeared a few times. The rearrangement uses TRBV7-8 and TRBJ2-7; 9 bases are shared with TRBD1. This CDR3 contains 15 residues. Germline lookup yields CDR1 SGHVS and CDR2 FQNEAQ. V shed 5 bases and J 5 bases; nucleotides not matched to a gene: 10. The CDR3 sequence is CASSLLDRGSDEQYF. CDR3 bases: TGTGCCAGCAGCCTCCTGGACAGGGGAAGTGACGAGCAGTACTTC.

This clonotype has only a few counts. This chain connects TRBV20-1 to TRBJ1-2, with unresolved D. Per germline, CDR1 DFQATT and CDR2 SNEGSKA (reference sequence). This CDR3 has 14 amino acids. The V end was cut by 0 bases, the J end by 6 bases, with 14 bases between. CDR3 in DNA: TGCAGTGCTAGAGATCTGAGGGTAAAGGATGGCTACACCTTC. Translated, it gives CSARDLRVKDGYTF.

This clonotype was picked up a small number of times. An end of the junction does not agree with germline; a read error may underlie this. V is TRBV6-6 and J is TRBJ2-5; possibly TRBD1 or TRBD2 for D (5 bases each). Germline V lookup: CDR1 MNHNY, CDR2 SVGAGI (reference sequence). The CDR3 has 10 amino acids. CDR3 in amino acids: CGAGPETQYF. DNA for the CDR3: TGCGGGGCAGGCCCCGAGACCCAGTACTTC.

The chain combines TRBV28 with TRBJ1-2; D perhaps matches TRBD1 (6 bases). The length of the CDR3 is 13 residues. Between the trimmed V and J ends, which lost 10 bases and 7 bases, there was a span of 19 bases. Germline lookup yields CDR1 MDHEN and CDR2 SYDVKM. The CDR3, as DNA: TGTGCCAACACGTCGGGACATTTTCGTGGCTACACCTTC. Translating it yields CANTSGHFRGYTF.

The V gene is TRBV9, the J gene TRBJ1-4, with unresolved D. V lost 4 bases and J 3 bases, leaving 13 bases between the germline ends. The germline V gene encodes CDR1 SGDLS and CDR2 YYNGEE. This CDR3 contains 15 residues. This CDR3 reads CASSQRWGSNEKLFF. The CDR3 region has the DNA TGTGCCAGCAGCCAAAGATGGGGTTCTAATGAAAAACTGTTTTTT.

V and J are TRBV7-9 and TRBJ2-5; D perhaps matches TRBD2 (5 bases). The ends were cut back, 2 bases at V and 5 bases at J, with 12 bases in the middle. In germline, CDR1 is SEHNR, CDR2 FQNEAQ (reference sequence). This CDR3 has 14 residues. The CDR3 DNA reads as TGTGCCAGCAGCTTAAGGCACCCGGGGGAGACCCAGTACTTC. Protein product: CASSLRHPGETQYF.

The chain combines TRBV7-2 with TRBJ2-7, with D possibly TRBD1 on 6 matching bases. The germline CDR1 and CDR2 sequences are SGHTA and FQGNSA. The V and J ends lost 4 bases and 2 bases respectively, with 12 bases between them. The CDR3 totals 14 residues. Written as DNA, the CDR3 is TGTGCCAGCAGCTACGGACAGCGAGCCTACGAGCAGTACTTC. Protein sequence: CASSYGQRAYEQYF.

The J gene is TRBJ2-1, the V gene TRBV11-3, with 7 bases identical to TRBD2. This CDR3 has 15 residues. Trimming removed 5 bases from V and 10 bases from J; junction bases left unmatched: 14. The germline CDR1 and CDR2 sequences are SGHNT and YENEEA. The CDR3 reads CASSSSPTSIGEQFF. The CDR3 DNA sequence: TGTGCCAGCAGCAGCAGCCCGACTAGCATAGGCGAGCAGTTCTTC.

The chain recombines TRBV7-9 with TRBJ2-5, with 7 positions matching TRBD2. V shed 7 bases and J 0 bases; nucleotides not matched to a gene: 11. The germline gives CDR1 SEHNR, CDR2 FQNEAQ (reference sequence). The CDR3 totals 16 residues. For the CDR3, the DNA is TGTGCCAGCATCCACGGTTGGGGGGGGTACCAAGAGACCCAGTACTTC. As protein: CASIHGWGGYQETQYF.

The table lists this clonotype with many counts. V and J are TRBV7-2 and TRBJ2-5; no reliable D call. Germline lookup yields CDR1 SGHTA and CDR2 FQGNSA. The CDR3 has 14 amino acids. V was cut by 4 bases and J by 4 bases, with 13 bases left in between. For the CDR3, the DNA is TGTGCCAGCAGCTCCCCCGGCGCAGGAGAGACCCAGTACTTC. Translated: CASSSPGAGETQYF.

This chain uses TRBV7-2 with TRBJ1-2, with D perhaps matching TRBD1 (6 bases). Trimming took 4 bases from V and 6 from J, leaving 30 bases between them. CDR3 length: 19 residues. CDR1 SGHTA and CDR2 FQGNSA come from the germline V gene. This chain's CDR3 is CASSSTFLQGRREGDGYTF. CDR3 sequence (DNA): TGTGCCAGCAGCTCGACATTTTTACAGGGAAGACGCGAGGGGGATGGCTACACCTTC.

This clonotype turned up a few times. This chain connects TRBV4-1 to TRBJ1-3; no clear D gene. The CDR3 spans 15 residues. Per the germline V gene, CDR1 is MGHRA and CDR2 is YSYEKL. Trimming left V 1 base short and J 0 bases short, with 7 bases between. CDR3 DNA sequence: TGCGCCAGCAGCCAAGGGGTCGGCTCTGGAAACACCATATATTTT. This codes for CASSQGVGSGNTIYF.

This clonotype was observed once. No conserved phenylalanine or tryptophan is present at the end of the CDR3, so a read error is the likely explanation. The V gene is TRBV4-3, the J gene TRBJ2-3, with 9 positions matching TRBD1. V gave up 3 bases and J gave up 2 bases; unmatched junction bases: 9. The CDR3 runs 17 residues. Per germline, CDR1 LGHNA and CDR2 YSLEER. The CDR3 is CASSQYPGTGPTDTQYC. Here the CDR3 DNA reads TGCGCCAGCAGCCAGTACCCCGGGACAGGGCCCACAGATACGCAGTATTGT.

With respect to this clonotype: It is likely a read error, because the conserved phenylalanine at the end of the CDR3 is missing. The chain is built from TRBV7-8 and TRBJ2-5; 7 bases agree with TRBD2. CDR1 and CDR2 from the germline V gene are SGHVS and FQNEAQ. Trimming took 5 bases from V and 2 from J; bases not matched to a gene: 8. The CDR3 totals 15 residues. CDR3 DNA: TGTGCCAGCAGCGCGGGGGTCGGCCGACAAGAGACCCAGTACTTA. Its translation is CASSAGVGRQETQYL.